This TCR beta chain was sequenced in a study of T cell responses to AZD1222 COVID-19 vaccine. General observations from the study: Seropositive at baseline were only five or six AZD1222 recipients.

The V end lost 1 base, the J end lost 2 bases, and 6 bases lay between the germline ends. Per the germline V gene, CDR1 is LNHNV and CDR2 is YYDKDF (reference sequence). The CDR3 is 13 amino acids. Generated by immunoSEQ multiplex PCR, the TCRdb table keeps only in-frame clones and is missing some. The data show some 120,000 clones, about 92% seen once. To note about this clone: Its target is unknown.

This clonotype was obtained from an adult in good health. J is TRBJ2-7 and V is TRBV15; D gene uncertain. The sample here was peripheral blood, taken on day 0 of MenACWY control vaccination. CDR3 DNA: TGTGCCACCAGCAGAGGGGTGACCTACGAGCAGTACTTC. This translates into CATSRGVTYEQYF.